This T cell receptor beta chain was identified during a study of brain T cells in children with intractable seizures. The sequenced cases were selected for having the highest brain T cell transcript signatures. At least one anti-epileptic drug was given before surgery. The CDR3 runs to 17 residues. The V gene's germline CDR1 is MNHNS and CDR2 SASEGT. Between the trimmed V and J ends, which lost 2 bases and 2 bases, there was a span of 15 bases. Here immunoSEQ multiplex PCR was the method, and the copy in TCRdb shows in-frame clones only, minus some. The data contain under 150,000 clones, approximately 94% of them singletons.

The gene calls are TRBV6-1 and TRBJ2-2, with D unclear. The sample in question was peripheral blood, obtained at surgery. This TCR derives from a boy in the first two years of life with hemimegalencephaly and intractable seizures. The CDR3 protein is CASSEFGRATNTGELFF. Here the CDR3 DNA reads TGTGCCAGCAGTGAATTTGGGCGCGCTACCAACACCGGGGAGCTGTTTTTT.